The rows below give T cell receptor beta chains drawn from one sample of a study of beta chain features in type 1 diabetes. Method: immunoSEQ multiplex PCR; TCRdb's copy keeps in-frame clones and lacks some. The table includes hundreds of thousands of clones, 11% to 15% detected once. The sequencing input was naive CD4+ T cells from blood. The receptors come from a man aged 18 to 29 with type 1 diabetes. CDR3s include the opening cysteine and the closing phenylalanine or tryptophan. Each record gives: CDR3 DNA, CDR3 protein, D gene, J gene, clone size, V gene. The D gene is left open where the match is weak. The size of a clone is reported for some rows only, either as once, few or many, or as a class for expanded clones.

TGTGCCAGCAGCTTAGAAAACAGGGTTGCAGATACGCAGTATTTT	CASSLENRVADTQYF	.	TRBJ2-3	few	TRBV7-2
TGTGCCAGCAGCTTGGCGGGGGAAGCTTTCTTT	CASSLAGEAFF	.	TRBJ1-1	.	TRBV5-6
TGCAGCGTCGGGTTCTGGGGGGTCTCCTACGAGCAGTACTTC	CSVGFWGVSYEQYF	.	TRBJ2-7	.	TRBV29-1
TGTGCCTGGGAAACCAATGAAAAACTGTTTTTT	CAWETNEKLFF	.	TRBJ1-4	.	TRBV30
TGCGCCAGCAGCCGGGGATCTAGCGGGGGAGCAGATGAGCAGTTCTTC	CASSRGSSGGADEQFF	TRBD2	TRBJ2-1	.	TRBV5-1
TGCGCCAGCACCTGGACTATTATAGATAGGGCCAACGTCCTGACTTTC	CASTWTIIDRANVLTF	.	TRBJ2-6	few	TRBV5-1
TGCAGCGTTGAATCAGGGATCGACACTGAAGCTTTCTTT	CSVESGIDTEAFF	.	TRBJ1-1	.	TRBV29-1
TGTGCCAGCTCACCACCTGGGGACACCTATGGCTACACCTTC	CASSPPGDTYGYTF	.	TRBJ1-2	few	TRBV18
TGTGCCAGCAGTTTACCAGGGACAGCTTCGCCCCAGCATTTT	CASSLPGTASPQHF	TRBD1	TRBJ1-5	.	TRBV27
TGCGCCAGCAGCTCCGACAGGGGTAATTCACCCCTCCACTTT	CASSSDRGNSPLHF	TRBD1	TRBJ1-6	few	TRBV5-1
TGTGCCTGGAGTGTAAAAACTCCCCTAGCGGGAGGGGGTGAGCAGTACTTC	CAWSVKTPLAGGGEQYF	TRBD2	TRBJ2-7	few	TRBV30
TGTGCCAGCAGCTCCCTCCTGTTTTTAAATGAGCAGTTCTTC	CASSSLLFLNEQFF	.	TRBJ2-1	.	TRBV6-6
TGCAGCGTTGACGGGGACAGGGACTACGAGCAGTACTTC	CSVDGDRDYEQYF	TRBD1	TRBJ2-7	few	TRBV29-1
TGTGCCAGCAGTGAAGGGGTTCTCTATGGCTACACCTTC	CASSEGVLYGYTF	.	TRBJ1-2	.	TRBV14
TGTGCCAGCTCGCTGCCGGGGAAGGGTGAAAAACTGTTTTTT	CASSLPGKGEKLFF	.	TRBJ1-4	.	TRBV18
TGTGCCAGCAGTTTCGAAAGGGGGCGCGTATTCTATGGCTACACCTTC	CASSFERGRVFYGYTF	TRBD1	TRBJ1-2	.	TRBV27
TGTGCCTGGAGTCTAGGGGGAAGGGGTTTGGACGAGCAGTACTTC	CAWSLGGRGLDEQYF	.	TRBJ2-7	few	TRBV30
TGTGCCAGCAGCTTCCTTGGCCGAAGCTTAACAGATACGCAGTATTTT	CASSFLGRSLTDTQYF	.	TRBJ2-3	few	TRBV7-8
TGCGCCAGCAGCCTTTCTGCGGGGGACACCGGGGAGCTGTTTTTT	CASSLSAGDTGELFF	TRBD2	TRBJ2-2	.	TRBV5-1
TGTGCCAGCAGCCCTGATAGGGGGGGCCGCTACGAGCAGTACTTC	CASSPDRGGRYEQYF	.	TRBJ2-7	.	TRBV7-9
TGTGCCAGCAGCTTAGCCAGACAAGAGACCCAGTACTTC	CASSLARQETQYF	.	TRBJ2-5	.	TRBV7-2
TGTGCCTGGAGTCACGGCCCAAGCGCAGATACGCAGTATTTT	CAWSHGPSADTQYF	.	TRBJ2-3	few	TRBV30
TGTGCCAGCAGCTTATACGGACTAGCGGGGGGCGGAGATACGCAGTATTTT	CASSLYGLAGGGDTQYF	TRBD2	TRBJ2-3	few	TRBV7-9
TGTGCCTGCCGATCGTTAGGTGGGGCCTATGAAGCTTTCTTT	CACRSLGGAYEAFF	.	TRBJ1-1	.	TRBV30
TGTGCCAGTAGTATAGGAGCAGGTTCGAGGGAGCTGTTTTTT	CASSIGAGSRELFF	.	TRBJ2-2	few	TRBV19
TGTGCCAGCAGTGACCCAAACACCGGGGAGCTGTTTTTT	CASSDPNTGELFF	.	TRBJ2-2	few	TRBV25-1
TGTGCCAGCAGGGGGGCGGCCGGCCAAGAGACCCAGTACTTC	CASRGAAGQETQYF	.	TRBJ2-5	few	TRBV25-1
TGTGCCAGCCCCCAACACCGACTAGCCAAAAACATTCAGTACTTC	CASPQHRLAKNIQYF	.	TRBJ2-4	.	TRBV2
TGCAGTCCCCCGACAGGGGACGGCTACACCTTC	CSPPTGDGYTF	TRBD1	TRBJ1-2	.	TRBV20-1
TGCGCCAGCAGCCCGACAGGGGCGTTGAATCAGCCCCAGCATTTT	CASSPTGALNQPQHF	TRBD1	TRBJ1-5	.	TRBV5-1
TGTGCCAGCAGTATCAGGGTCGACTATGGCTACACCTTC	CASSIRVDYGYTF	.	TRBJ1-2	.	TRBV2
TGTGCCAGCAGCTTAGCCTTTGGAGGGACCGGGGAGCTGTTTTTT	CASSLAFGGTGELFF	.	TRBJ2-2	.	TRBV7-9
TGCAGCGTTGGGGAGGGGGCTGACGAGCAGTACTTC	CSVGEGADEQYF	.	TRBJ2-7	.	TRBV29-1
TGTGCCAGCAGCTTAGGCGGACGTTCCTACGAGCAGTACTTC	CASSLGGRSYEQYF	.	TRBJ2-7	.	TRBV11-2
TGTGCCTGCCATAGGGAAGCTGAAGCTTTCTTT	CACHREAEAFF	.	TRBJ1-1	few	TRBV30
TGTGCCACCCTGGGCGGAACCTACGAGCAGTACTTC	CATLGGTYEQYF	.	TRBJ2-7	few	TRBV6-5
TGTGCCAGCAGCTCCGACAGGGGCGGAAATGAGCAGTTCTTC	CASSSDRGGNEQFF	TRBD1	TRBJ2-1	few	TRBV7-2
TGTGCCTTTAAGGGACTAGCGGGGTACAATGAGCAGTTCTTC	CAFKGLAGYNEQFF	TRBD2	TRBJ2-1	few	TRBV30
TGTGCCAGCAGTTCAGGACAGACGACAGATACGCAGTATTTT	CASSSGQTTDTQYF	.	TRBJ2-3	few	TRBV28
TGTGCCAGCAGACAGGGGGTGGGTTCACCCCTCCACTTT	CASRQGVGSPLHF	TRBD1	TRBJ1-6	few	TRBV18